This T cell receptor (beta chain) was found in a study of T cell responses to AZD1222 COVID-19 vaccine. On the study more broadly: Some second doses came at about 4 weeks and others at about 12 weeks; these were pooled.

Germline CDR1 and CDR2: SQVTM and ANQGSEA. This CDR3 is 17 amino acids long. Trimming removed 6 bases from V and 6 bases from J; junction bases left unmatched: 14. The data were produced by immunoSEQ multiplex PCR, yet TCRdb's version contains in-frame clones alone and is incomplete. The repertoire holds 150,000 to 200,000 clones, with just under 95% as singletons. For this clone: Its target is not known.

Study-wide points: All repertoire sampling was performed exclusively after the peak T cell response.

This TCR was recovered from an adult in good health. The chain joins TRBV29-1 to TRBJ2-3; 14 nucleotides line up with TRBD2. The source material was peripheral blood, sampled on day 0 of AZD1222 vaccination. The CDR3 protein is CSVAGTSGSLTRDTQYF. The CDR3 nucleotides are TGCAGCGTGGCCGGGACTAGCGGGAGTTTAACCAGGGATACGCAGTATTTT.